These 2 T cell receptor beta chains originate from one sample sequenced in a study of glioma-infiltrating T cells after dendritic cell vaccination. Assay used: immunoSEQ multiplex PCR; TCRdb lists only in-frame clones, some missing. The table lists around 100,000 clones, 81% of them singletons. The material was blood, obtained before dendritic cell vaccination. The receptors were sampled from a human donor with glioblastoma.

V is TRBV7-2 and J is TRBJ2-7, with a tentative D call TRBD1 (5 bases). The CDR3 is made up of 14 amino acids. CDR1 SGHTA and CDR2 FQGNSA come from the germline V gene. The V end lost 0 bases, the J end lost 3 bases, and 9 bases lay between the germline ends. This chain's CDR3 is CASSLAAQDYEQYF. In DNA, the CDR3 is TGTGCCAGCAGCTTAGCGGCACAGGACTACGAGCAGTACTTC.

This clone came up once. This sequence joins TRBV10-2 and TRBJ2-7; 11 bases line up with TRBD1. The CDR3 has 14 amino acids. Per germline, CDR1 WSHSY and CDR2 SAAADI. Germline trimming cut 4 bases from V and 3 bases from J; bases unmatched to any gene: 2. The CDR3 region has the DNA TGCGCCAGCAGTGGCGGGACAGGGGGCTACGAGCAGTACTTC. Its protein product is CASSGGTGGYEQYF.